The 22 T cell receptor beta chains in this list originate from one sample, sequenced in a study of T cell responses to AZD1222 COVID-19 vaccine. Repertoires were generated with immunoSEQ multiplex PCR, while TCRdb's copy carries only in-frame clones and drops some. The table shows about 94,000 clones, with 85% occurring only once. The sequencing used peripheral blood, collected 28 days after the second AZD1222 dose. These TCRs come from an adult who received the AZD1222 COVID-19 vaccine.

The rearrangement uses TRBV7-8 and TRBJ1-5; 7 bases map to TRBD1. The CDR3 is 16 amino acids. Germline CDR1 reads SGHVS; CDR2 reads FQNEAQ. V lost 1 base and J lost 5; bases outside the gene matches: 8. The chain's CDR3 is CASSLGTRDSYQPQHF. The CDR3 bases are TGTGCCAGCAGCTTAGGCACTCGGGACAGCTATCAGCCCCAGCATTTT.

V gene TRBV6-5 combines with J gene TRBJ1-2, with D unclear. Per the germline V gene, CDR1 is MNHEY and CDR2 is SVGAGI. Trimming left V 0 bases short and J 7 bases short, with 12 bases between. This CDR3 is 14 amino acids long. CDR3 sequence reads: CASSYSTIEGGYTF. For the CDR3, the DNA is TGTGCCAGCAGTTACTCGACAATTGAGGGTGGCTACACCTTC.

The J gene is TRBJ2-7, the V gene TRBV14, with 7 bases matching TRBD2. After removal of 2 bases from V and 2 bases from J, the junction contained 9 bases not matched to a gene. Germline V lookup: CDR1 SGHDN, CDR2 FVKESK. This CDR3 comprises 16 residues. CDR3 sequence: CASSQTLASSAYEQYF. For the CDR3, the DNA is TGTGCCAGCAGCCAAACACTAGCGTCCTCCGCCTACGAGCAGTACTTC.

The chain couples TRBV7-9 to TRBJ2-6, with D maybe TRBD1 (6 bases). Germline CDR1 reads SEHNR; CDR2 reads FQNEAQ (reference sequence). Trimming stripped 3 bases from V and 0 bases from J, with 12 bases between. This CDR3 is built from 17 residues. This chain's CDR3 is CASSFGDTISGANVLTF. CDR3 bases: TGTGCCAGCAGCTTTGGGGACACCATCTCTGGGGCCAACGTCCTGACTTTC.

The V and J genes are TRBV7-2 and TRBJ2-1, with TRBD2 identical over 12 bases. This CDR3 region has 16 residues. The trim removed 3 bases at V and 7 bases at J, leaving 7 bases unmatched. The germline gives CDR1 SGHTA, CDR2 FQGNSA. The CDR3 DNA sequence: TGTGCCAGCAGCTTTACACTAGCGGGAGGCGCTAATGAGCAGTTCTTC. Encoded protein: CASSFTLAGGANEQFF.

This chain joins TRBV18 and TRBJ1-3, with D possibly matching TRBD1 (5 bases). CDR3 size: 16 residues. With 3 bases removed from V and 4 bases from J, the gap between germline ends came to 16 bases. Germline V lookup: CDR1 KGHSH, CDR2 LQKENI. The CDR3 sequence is CASSPLPTVGGNTIYF. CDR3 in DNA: TGTGCCAGCTCACCTTTACCGACAGTGGGGGGAAACACCATATATTTT.

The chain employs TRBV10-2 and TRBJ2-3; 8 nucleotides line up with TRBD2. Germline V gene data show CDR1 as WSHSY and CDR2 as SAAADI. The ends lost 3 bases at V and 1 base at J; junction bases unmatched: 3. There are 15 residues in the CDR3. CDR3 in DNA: TGCGCCAGCAGTGATTCACTAGCGGGCACAGATACGCAGTATTTT. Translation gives CASSDSLAGTDTQYF.

The CDR3: CASSSDRGRSPLHF. Here the CDR3 DNA reads TGTGCCAGCAGTTCCGACAGGGGACGGTCACCCCTCCACTTT. The chain combines TRBV27 with TRBJ1-6, with 8 positions matching TRBD1. V lost 4 bases, J lost 10 bases, and 6 bases stayed unmatched. Looked up from germline, CDR1 is MNHEY and CDR2 is SMNVEV (reference sequence). This CDR3 region has 14 residues.

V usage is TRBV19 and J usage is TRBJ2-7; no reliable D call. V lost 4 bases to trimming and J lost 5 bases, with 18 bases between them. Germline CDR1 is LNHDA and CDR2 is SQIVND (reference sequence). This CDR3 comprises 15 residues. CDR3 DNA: TGTGCCAGTAGTACCCTCTCCCGGGCCGGTAACGAGCAGTACTTC. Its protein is CASSTLSRAGNEQYF.

This CDR3 reads CASSAGPRTGDTDTQYF. CDR3 bases: TGCGCCAGCAGCGCCGGACCGAGAACGGGGGACACAGATACGCAGTATTTT. The chain carries TRBV5-1 and TRBJ2-3; a weak D match, TRBD2 (6 bases). In germline, CDR1 is SGHRS, CDR2 YFSETQ. The length of the CDR3 is 17 residues. V lost 4 bases and J lost 2, with 20 bases in between.

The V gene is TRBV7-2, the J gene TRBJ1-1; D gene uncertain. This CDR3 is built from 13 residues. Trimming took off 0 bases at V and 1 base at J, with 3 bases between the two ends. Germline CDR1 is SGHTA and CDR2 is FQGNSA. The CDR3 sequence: CASSLAKNTEAFF. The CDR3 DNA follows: TGTGCCAGCAGCTTAGCAAAGAACACTGAAGCTTTCTTT. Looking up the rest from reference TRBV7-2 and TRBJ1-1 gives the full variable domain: GAGVSQSPSNKVTEKGKDVELRCDPISGHTALYWYRQSLGQGLEFLIYFQGNSAPDKSGLPSDRFSAERTGGSVSTLTIQRTQQEDSAVYLCASSLAKNTEAFFGQGTRLTVV.

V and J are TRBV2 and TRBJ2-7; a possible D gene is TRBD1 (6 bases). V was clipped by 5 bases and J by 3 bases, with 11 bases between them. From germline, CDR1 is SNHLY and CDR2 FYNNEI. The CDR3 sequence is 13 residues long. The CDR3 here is CASSKGVNYEQYF. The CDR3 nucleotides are TGTGCCAGCAGTAAGGGGGTTAACTACGAGCAGTACTTC.

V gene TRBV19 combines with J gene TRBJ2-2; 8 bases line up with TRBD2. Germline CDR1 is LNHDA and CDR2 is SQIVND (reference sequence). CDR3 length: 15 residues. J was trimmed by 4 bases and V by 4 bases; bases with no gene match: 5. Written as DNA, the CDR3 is TGTGCCAGTAGTAACGGGAGGGCCCGCACCGGGGAGCTGTTTTTT. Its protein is CASSNGRARTGELFF.

The CDR3 sequence: CAWSGPGAGHYEQYF. DNA for the CDR3: TGTGCCTGGAGTGGACCCGGGGCGGGGCACTACGAGCAGTACTTC. The rearrangement joins TRBV30 to TRBJ2-7; a possible D gene is TRBD2 (6 bases). The V gene lost 1 base and the J gene lost 3 bases, with 16 bases spanning the gap. The CDR3 is made up of 15 amino acids. The germline CDR1 and CDR2 sequences are GTSNPN and SVGIG (reference sequence).

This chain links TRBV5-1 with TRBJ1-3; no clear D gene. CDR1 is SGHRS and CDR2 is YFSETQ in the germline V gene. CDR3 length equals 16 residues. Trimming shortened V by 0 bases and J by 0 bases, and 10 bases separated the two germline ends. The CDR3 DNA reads TGCGCCAGCAGCTTGGGATATCGTTCCTCTGGAAACACCATATATTTT. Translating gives CASSLGYRSSGNTIYF.

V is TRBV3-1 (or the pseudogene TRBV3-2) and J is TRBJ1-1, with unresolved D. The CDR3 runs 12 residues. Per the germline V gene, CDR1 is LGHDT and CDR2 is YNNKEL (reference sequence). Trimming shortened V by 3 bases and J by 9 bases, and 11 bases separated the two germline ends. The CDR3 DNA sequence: TGTGCCAGCAGCCACCAGGCGCGGAAAGCTTTCTTT. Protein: CASSHQARKAFF.

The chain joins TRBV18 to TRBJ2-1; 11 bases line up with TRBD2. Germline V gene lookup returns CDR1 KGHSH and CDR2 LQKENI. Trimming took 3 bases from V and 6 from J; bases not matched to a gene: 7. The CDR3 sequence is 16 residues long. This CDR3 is CASSPGTTSGSNEQFF. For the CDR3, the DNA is TGTGCCAGCTCACCGGGGACAACTAGCGGGAGCAATGAGCAGTTCTTC.

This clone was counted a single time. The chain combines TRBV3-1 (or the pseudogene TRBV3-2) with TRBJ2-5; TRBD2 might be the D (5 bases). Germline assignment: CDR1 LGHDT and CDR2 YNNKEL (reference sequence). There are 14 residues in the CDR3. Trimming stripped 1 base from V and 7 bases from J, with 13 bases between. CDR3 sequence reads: CASSQVGEAGTQYF. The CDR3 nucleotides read TGTGCCAGCAGCCAAGTCGGGGAAGCCGGGACCCAGTACTTC.

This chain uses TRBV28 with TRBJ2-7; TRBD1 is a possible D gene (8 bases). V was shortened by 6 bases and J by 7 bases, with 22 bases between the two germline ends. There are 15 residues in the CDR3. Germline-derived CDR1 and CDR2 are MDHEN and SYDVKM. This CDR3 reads CASRWGGQVLGEQYF. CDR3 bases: TGTGCCAGCAGGTGGGGGGGACAGGTTCTAGGAGAGCAGTACTTC.

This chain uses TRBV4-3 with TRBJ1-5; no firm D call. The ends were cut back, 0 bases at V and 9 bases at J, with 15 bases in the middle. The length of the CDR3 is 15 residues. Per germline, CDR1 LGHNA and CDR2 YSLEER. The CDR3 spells CASSQENNPMRPQHF. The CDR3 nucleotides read TGCGCCAGCAGCCAAGAAAACAACCCTATGAGGCCCCAGCATTTT.

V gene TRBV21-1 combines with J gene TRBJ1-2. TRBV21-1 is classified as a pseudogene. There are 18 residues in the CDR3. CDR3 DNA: TGTGCCAGCAGCAAAGGCATGCCCCAAGCTACGCTTAACTATGGCTACACCTTC. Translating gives CASSKGMPQATLNYGYTF.

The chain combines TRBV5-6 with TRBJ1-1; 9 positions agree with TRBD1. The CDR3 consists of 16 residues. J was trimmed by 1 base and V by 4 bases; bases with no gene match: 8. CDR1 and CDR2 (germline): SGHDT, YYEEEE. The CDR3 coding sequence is TGTGCCAGCAGCACCTGGCTGGGACAGGGGAACACTGAAGCTTTCTTT. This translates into CASSTWLGQGNTEAFF.